These 20 T cell receptor beta chains share one sample of origin, sequenced in a study of blood T cell repertoires in COVID-19. Clones were sequenced by immunoSEQ multiplex PCR, and TCRdb holds only the in-frame ones, with some missing. This repertoire shows around 260,000 clones, under 90% found once; its top ten account for 0.94%. The sequencing sample was made of peripheral blood. Every receptor here comes from a woman between 40 and 50 years old who had recovered from COVID-19.

This sequence joins TRBV28 and TRBJ2-5; TRBD1 is a possible D gene (5 bases). Germline CDR1 and CDR2: MDHEN and SYDVKM. The CDR3 covers 14 residues. Trimming removed 3 bases at V and 2 bases at J, with 10 bases between. The CDR3 DNA is TGTGCCAGCAGTTTCAACAGGCTGCAAGAGACCCAGTACTTC. Translation: CASSFNRLQETQYF.

This clone was seen more than once but under ten times. The rearrangement uses TRBV7-2 and TRBJ1-4, with TRBD1 matching 8 bases. V was clipped by 6 bases and J by 7 bases; unmatched bases: 7. The CDR3 consists of 14 residues. Germline values: CDR1 SGHTA, CDR2 FQGNSA. The CDR3 sequence: CASSFRQGSEKLFF. As DNA, the CDR3 is TGTGCCAGCAGTTTCCGACAGGGGTCTGAAAAACTGTTTTTT.

J is TRBJ1-1 and V is TRBV12-3 or TRBV12-4; weak D call: TRBD1 (5 bases). The CDR3 is made up of 12 amino acids. V gave up 3 bases and J gave up 6 bases, with 8 bases separating them. This chain's CDR3 is CASSFGGAEAFF. CDR3 coding DNA: TGTGCCAGCAGTTTCGGAGGGGCTGAAGCTTTCTTT.

The chain employs TRBV5-1 and TRBJ2-7; 12 nucleotides match TRBD1. Germline V lookup: CDR1 SGHRS, CDR2 YFSETQ. The length of the CDR3 is 16 residues. J gave up 7 bases and V 7 bases, and 15 bases lay outside the gene matches. The DNA of the CDR3 is TGCGCCAGCTCTTCCGCACCGGGACAGGGGGCGCTGGAGCAGTACTTC. Amino acids: CASSSAPGQGALEQYF.

The chain has TRBV2 and TRBJ1-5; D call uncertain. Per germline, CDR1 SNHLY and CDR2 FYNNEI. The germline V and J ends were trimmed by 0 bases and 1 base, with 7 bases remaining between them. This CDR3 has 15 amino acids. The CDR3 here is CASSEAPGSNQPQHF. The CDR3 bases are TGTGCCAGCAGTGAAGCGCCGGGGAGCAATCAGCCCCAGCATTTT.

This clone was detected once. V is TRBV28 and J is TRBJ1-4; 8 positions agree with TRBD1. Germline values: CDR1 MDHEN, CDR2 SYDVKM. Germline trimming cut 6 bases from V and 6 bases from J; bases unmatched to any gene: 6. CDR3 length: 14 amino acids. CDR3 sequence: CASSWGQADEKLFF. The CDR3 region has the DNA TGTGCCAGCAGCTGGGGACAGGCGGATGAAAAACTGTTTTTT.

The chain carries TRBV9 and TRBJ2-7; the D gene is possibly TRBD1 (5 bases). This CDR3 is 14 amino acids long. Trimming cost V 4 bases and J 3 bases, with 14 bases left between them. Per germline, CDR1 SGDLS and CDR2 YYNGEE. Here the CDR3 reads CASSPGSSLYEQYF. CDR3 in DNA: TGTGCCAGCAGCCCAGGGTCAAGCCTCTACGAGCAGTACTTC.

The V and J genes are TRBV29-1 and TRBJ2-7; TRBD2 aligns across 8 bases. The CDR3 spans 15 residues. CDR1 is SQVTM and CDR2 is ANQGSEA in the germline V gene. J was trimmed by 4 bases and V by 1 base; bases with no gene match: 9. Here the CDR3 reads CSVEVLLGLGYEQYF. The CDR3 DNA reads as TGCAGCGTTGAAGTCCTCCTGGGACTAGGGTACGAGCAGTACTTC.

V usage is TRBV14 and J usage is TRBJ2-1, with TRBD1 matching 9 bases. Looked up from germline, CDR1 is SGHDN and CDR2 is FVKESK. J lost 6 bases, V lost 0 bases, and 9 bases had no gene match. This CDR3 is 17 amino acids long. The CDR3 DNA is TGTGCCAGCAGCCAAGATTGGGGACAGGGTTTTTTCAATGAGCAGTTCTTC. Translated, it gives CASSQDWGQGFFNEQFF.

The chain uses TRBV27 and TRBJ1-1; 8 nucleotides align to TRBD1. Losses at the gene ends were 6 bases for V and 7 bases for J; bases not matched to a gene: 7. The CDR3 contains 13 residues. Germline CDR1 and CDR2: MNHEY and SMNVEV (reference sequence). CDR3 amino acids: CASRRQGSGEAFF. CDR3 coding DNA: TGTGCCAGCAGGCGACAGGGGTCGGGTGAAGCTTTCTTT.

V gene TRBV2 combines with J gene TRBJ1-5, with 9 bases aligning to TRBD1. V shed 3 bases, J shed 7 bases, and the junction held 4 bases outside the gene matches. Germline loops: CDR1 SNHLY, CDR2 FYNNEI. This CDR3 spans 14 amino acids. In DNA form, the CDR3 reads TGTGCCAGCAGTGACCCGACAGGGGGACAGCCCCAGCATTTT. Protein product: CASSDPTGGQPQHF.

V and J are TRBV9 and TRBJ2-5, with TRBD1 identical over 7 bases. V was pared by 0 bases and J by 5 bases, with 7 bases of the junction left unmatched. CDR3 size: 15 residues. Germline CDR1 SGDLS, CDR2 YYNGEE. The chain's CDR3 is CASSVETGSGETQYF. In DNA form, the CDR3 reads TGTGCCAGCAGCGTAGAGACAGGGTCAGGGGAGACCCAGTACTTC. The entire variable domain, with the rest obtained from reference TRBV9 and TRBJ2-5, is as follows: DSGVTQTPKHLITATGQRVTLRCSPRSGDLSVYWYQQSLDQGLQFLIQYYNGEERAKGNILERFSAQQFPDLHSELNLSSLELGDSALYFCASSVETGSGETQYFGPGTRLLVL.

The chain is built from TRBV28 and TRBJ2-1; 9 bases align to TRBD2. V was clipped by 2 bases and J by 7 bases; unmatched bases: 6. This CDR3 is built from 15 residues. Germline values: CDR1 MDHEN, CDR2 SYDVKM. The CDR3 DNA follows: TGTGCCAGCAGTTTACGGGCTAGCGGGACGAATGAGCAGTTCTTC. It codes for CASSLRASGTNEQFF. The full variable domain, rest sourced from reference TRBV28 and TRBJ2-1, is DVKVTQSSRYLVKRTGEKVFLECVQDMDHENMFWYRQDPGLGLRLIYFSYDVKMKEKGDIPEGYSVSREKKERFSLILESASTNQTSMYLCASSLRASGTNEQFFGPGTRLTVL.

The chain is built from TRBV5-1 and TRBJ2-7, with a possible D match to TRBD1 (6 bases). Trimming took off 2 bases at V and 2 bases at J, with 20 bases between the two ends. Germline CDR1 is SGHRS and CDR2 is YFSETQ. The CDR3 is 17 amino acids. CDR3 nucleotide sequence: TGCGCCAGCAGCTTTGTGGTAGGGACCGGACAGACCTACGAGCAGTACTTC. This translates into CASSFVVGTGQTYEQYF.

Worth noting for this clone: The same CDR3 can be traced to other DNA sequences in this sample. This chain uses TRBV3-1 (or the pseudogene TRBV3-2) with TRBJ2-7; D is ambiguous. CDR1 LGHDT and CDR2 YNNKEL come from the germline V gene (reference sequence). Trimming left V 1 base short and J 2 bases short, with 6 bases between. CDR3 length: 13 residues. The CDR3 nucleotides are TGTGCCAGCAGCCAAGGGTCTACCTACGAGCAGTACTTC. It encodes CASSQGSTYEQYF.

The J gene is TRBJ2-6, the V gene TRBV7-2; D is possibly TRBD1 (7 bases). The CDR3 has 18 amino acids. V was pared by 0 bases and J by 0 bases, with 12 bases between. Per the germline V gene, CDR1 is SGHTA and CDR2 is FQGNSA. The CDR3 DNA sequence: TGTGCCAGCAGCTTAGCGGAGGGGGCGGGCTCTGGGGCCAACGTCCTGACTTTC. It translates to CASSLAEGAGSGANVLTF. The full variable domain, rest sourced from reference TRBV7-2 and TRBJ2-6, is GAGVSQSPSNKVTEKGKDVELRCDPISGHTALYWYRQSLGQGLEFLIYFQGNSAPDKSGLPSDRFSAERTGGSVSTLTIQRTQQEDSAVYLCASSLAEGAGSGANVLTFGAGSRLTVL.

The chain recombines TRBV10-1 with TRBJ2-4, with TRBD2 matching 7 bases. Trimming at V came to 0 bases and at J to 2 bases, leaving 1 base not matched to a gene. The CDR3 length is 15 residues. Germline V gene lookup returns CDR1 WNHNN and CDR2 SYGVQD (reference sequence). Written as DNA, the CDR3 is TGCGCCAGCAGTGAGTCCGGGGGGACCAAAAACATTCAGTACTTC. Residues: CASSESGGTKNIQYF.

V usage is TRBV19 and J usage is TRBJ2-1; 8 bases line up with TRBD1. The CDR3 sequence is 14 residues long. Germline assignment: CDR1 LNHDA and CDR2 SQIVND (reference sequence). The V gene end was trimmed by 11 bases and the J gene end by 4 bases; junction bases not matched to a gene: 10. Written as DNA, the CDR3 is TGTGCCTCTAACAGGGGGGAGGTTTACAATGAGCAGTTCTTC. It yields the protein CASNRGEVYNEQFF.

Only one count was recorded for this clone. The J gene is TRBJ2-7, the V gene TRBV19, with D tentatively TRBD2 (7 bases). The germline V and J ends were trimmed by 7 bases and 0 bases, with 16 bases remaining between them. Germline V gene sequence: CDR1 LNHDA, CDR2 SQIVND (reference sequence). CDR3 length equals 15 residues. The CDR3 nucleotides are TGTGCCAGTACCCACTCGGGGGGCTCCTCCTACGAGCAGTACTTC. Its protein is CASTHSGGSSYEQYF.

The chain combines TRBV20-1 with TRBJ2-4; 10 bases agree with TRBD2. Germline loops: CDR1 DFQATT, CDR2 SNEGSKA (reference sequence). V lost 3 bases, J lost 1 base, and 3 bases stayed unmatched. This CDR3 has 15 amino acids. Here the CDR3 DNA reads TGCAGTGCTAGTGCTAGCGGGAGTGCCAAAAACATTCAGTACTTC. Protein sequence: CSASASGSAKNIQYF.